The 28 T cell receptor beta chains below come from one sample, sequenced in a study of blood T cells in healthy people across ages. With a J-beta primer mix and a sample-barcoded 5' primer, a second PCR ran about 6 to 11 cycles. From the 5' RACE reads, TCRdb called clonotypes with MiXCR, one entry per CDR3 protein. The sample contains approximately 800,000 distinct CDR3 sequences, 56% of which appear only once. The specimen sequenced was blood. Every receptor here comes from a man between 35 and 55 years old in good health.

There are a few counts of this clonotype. The CDR3: CSARRQGGPHEQYF. CDR3 DNA sequence: TGCAGTGCTAGACGGCAGGGGGGCCCCCATGAGCAGTACTTC. The chain couples TRBV20-1 to TRBJ2-5, with D possibly matching TRBD1 (7 bases). The CDR3 is made up of 14 amino acids. The V and J ends lost 2 bases and 11 bases respectively, with 21 bases between them. The germline CDR1 and CDR2 sequences are DFQATT and SNEGSKA (reference sequence).

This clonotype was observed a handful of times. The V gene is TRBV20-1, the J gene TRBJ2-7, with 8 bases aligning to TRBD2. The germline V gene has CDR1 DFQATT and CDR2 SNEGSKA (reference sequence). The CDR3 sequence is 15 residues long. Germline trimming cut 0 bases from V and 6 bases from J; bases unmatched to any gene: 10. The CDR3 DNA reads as TGCAGTGCTAGAGATGACGGGAGGGCCATTAGCGAGCAGTACTTC. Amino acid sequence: CSARDDGRAISEQYF.

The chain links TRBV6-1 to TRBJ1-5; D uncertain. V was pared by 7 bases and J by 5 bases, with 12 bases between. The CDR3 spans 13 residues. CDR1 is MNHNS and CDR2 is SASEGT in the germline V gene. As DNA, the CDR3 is TGTGCCAGCAAGGCGGGATGGGATCAGCCCCAGCATTTT. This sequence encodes CASKAGWDQPQHF.

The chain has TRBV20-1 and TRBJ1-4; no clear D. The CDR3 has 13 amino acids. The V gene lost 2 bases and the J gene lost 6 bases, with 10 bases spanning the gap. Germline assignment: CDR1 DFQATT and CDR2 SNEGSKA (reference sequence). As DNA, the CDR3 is TGCAGTGCTAGAAAGGGCCTCGATGAAAAACTGTTTTTT. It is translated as CSARKGLDEKLFF.

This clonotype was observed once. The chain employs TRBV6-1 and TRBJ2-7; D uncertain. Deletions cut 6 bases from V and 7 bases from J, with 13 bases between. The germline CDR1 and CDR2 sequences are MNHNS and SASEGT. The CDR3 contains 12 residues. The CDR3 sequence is CASRVLGDEQYF. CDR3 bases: TGTGCCAGCAGGGTGCTTGGCGATGAGCAGTACTTC.

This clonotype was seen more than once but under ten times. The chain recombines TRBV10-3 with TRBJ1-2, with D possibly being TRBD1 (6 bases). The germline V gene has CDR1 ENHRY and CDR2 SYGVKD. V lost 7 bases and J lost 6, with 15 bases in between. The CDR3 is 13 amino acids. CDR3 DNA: TGTGCCATCACCACGACAGGTTCCCATGGCTACACCTTC. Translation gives CAITTTGSHGYTF.

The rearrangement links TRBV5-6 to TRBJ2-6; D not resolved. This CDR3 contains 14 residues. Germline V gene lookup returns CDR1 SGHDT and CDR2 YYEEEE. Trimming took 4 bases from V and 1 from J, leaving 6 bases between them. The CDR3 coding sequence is TGTGCCAGCAGCACTTTGTCTGGGGCCAACGTCCTGACTTTC. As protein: CASSTLSGANVLTF.

CDR3 coding DNA: TGTGCCAGCAGTTTAAAGGGATTCTTCTACGAGCAGTACTTC. Translation gives CASSLKGFFYEQYF. The V gene is TRBV27, the J gene TRBJ2-7, with D uncertain. In germline, CDR1 is MNHEY, CDR2 SMNVEV (reference sequence). The CDR3 is made up of 14 amino acids. Trimming removed 2 bases from V and 3 bases from J, with 11 bases in between.

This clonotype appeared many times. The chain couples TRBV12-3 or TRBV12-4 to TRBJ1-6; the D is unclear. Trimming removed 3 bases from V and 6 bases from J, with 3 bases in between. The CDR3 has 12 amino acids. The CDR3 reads CASSFSNSPLHF. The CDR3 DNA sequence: TGTGCCAGCAGTTTCTCTAATTCACCCCTCCACTTT.

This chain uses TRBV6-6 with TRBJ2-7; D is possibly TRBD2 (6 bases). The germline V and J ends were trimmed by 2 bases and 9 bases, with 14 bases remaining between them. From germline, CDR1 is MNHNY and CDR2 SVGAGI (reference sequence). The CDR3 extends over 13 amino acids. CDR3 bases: TGTGCCAGCAGTTACATTCGGGGGTCTGGGCAGTACTTC. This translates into CASSYIRGSGQYF.

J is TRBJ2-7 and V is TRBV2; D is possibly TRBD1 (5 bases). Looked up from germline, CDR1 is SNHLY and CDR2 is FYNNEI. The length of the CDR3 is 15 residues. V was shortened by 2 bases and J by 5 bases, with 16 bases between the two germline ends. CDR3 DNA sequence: TGTGCCAGCAGTGAATTTGACAGCTTAACGGACGAGCAGTACTTC. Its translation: CASSEFDSLTDEQYF.

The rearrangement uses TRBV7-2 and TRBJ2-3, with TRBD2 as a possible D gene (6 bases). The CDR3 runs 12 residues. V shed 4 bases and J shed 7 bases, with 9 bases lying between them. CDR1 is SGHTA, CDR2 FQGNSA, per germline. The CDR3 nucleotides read TGTGCCAGCAGCTGGAGGGACCATACGCAGTATTTT. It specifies CASSWRDHTQYF.

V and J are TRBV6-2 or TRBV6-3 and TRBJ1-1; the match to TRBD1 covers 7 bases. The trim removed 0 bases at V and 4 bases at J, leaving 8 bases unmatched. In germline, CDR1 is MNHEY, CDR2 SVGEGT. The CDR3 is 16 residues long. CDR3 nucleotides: TGTGCCAGCAGTTACTCGGGGACAGCCTGGGGCACTGAAGCTTTCTTT. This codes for CASSYSGTAWGTEAFF.

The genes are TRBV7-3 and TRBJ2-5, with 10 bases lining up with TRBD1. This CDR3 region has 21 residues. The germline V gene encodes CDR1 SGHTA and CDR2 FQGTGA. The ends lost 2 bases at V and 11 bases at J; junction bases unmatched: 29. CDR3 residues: CASSLSPLLTIGQGEVAEQYF. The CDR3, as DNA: TGTGCCAGCAGCTTATCTCCTCTACTGACTATAGGACAGGGGGAGGTCGCTGAGCAGTACTTC.

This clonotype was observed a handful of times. CDR3 coding DNA: TGTGCCAGCAGTTCAAACCGGACAGGCCCCTCAAAGCCCCAGCATTTT. Translating gives CASSSNRTGPSKPQHF. The chain has TRBV12-3 or TRBV12-4 and TRBJ1-5; 7 bases are shared with TRBD1. This CDR3 is 16 amino acids long. With V trimmed by 4 bases and J by 8 bases, 14 bases remained unmatched.

Here the CDR3 reads CASSLVAVSQETQYF. For the CDR3, the DNA is TGTGCCAGCAGCTTGGTTGCCGTCAGCCAAGAGACCCAGTACTTC. V usage is TRBV5-6 and J usage is TRBJ2-5, with unresolved D. The V gene's germline CDR1 is SGHDT and CDR2 YYEEEE. Trimming took 0 bases from V and 1 from J, leaving 10 bases between them. This CDR3 contains 15 residues. Full variable domain (rest looked up from reference TRBV5-6 and TRBJ2-5): DAGVTQSPTHLIKTRGQQVTLRCSPKSGHDTVSWYQQALGQGPQFIFQYYEEEERQRGNFPDRFSGHQFPNYSSELNVNALLLGDSALYLCASSLVAVSQETQYFGPGTRLLVL.

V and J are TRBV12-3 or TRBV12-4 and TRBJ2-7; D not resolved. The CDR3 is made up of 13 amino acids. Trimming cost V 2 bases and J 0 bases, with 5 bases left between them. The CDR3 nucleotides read TGTGCCAGCAGTTTACACGGCTCCTACGAGCAGTACTTC. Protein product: CASSLHGSYEQYF.

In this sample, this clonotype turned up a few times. The CDR3 DNA sequence: TGCAGCGCCCATTTGCTGTACAGGGAGACCCAGTACTTC. The encoded protein is CSAHLLYRETQYF. The J gene is TRBJ2-5, the V gene TRBV29-1; D perhaps matches TRBD1 (5 bases). The CDR3 runs 13 residues. Germline V CDR1 and CDR2: SQVTM, ANQGSEA. V lost 7 bases, J lost 5 bases, and 17 bases lay in between.

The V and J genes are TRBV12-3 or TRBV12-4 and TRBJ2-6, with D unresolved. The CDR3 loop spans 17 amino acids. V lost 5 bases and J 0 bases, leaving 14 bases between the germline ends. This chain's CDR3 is CASSNASFLSGANVLTF. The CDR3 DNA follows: TGTGCCAGCAGTAACGCCAGCTTCCTCTCTGGGGCCAACGTCCTGACTTTC.

The CDR3 reads CASSMTFYNEQFF. The CDR3 DNA sequence: TGTGCCAGCAGCATGACCTTCTACAATGAGCAGTTCTTC. This rearrangement joins TRBV11-2 to TRBJ2-1, with D unclear. V lost 5 bases and J 3 bases, leaving 8 bases between the germline ends. This CDR3 comprises 13 residues. Germline CDR1 is SGHAT and CDR2 is FQNNGV.

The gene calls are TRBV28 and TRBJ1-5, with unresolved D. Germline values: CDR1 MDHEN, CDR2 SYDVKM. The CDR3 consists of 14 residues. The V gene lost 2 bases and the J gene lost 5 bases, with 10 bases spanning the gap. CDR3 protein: CASSLTDEYQPQHF. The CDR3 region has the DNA TGTGCCAGCAGTTTAACGGACGAATATCAGCCCCAGCATTTT.

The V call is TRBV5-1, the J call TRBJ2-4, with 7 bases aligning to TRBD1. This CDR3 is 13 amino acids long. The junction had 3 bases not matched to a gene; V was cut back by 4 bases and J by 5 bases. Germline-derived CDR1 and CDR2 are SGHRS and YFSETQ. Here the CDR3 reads CASSETGQNIQYF. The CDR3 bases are TGCGCCAGCAGCGAGACAGGGCAAAACATTCAGTACTTC.

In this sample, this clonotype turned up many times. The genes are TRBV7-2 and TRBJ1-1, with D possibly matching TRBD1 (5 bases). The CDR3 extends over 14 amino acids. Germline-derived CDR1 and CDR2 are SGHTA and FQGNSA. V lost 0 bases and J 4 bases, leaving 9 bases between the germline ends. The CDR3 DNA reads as TGTGCCAGCAGCTTAGCGCCGGGGGGCACTGAAGCTTTCTTT. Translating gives CASSLAPGGTEAFF.

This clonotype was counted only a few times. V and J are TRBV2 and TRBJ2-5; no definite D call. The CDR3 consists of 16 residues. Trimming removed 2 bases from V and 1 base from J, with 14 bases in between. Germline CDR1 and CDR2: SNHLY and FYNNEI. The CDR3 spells CASSELFRASQETQYF. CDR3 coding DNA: TGTGCCAGCAGTGAATTGTTTCGGGCGTCCCAAGAGACCCAGTACTTC.

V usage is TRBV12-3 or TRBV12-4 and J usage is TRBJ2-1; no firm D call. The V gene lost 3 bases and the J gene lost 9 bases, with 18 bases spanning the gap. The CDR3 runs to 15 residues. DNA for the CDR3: TGTGCCAGCAGTTTGGTAGTCTCTACCCGAGGTGAGCAGTTCTTC. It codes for CASSLVVSTRGEQFF.

CDR3 bases: TGTGCCAGCAGACAGGGGAACCTTAATGAAAAACTGTTTTTT. Translating gives CASRQGNLNEKLFF. The chain links TRBV25-1 to TRBJ1-4; TRBD1 aligns across 7 bases. After removal of 6 bases from V and 4 bases from J, the junction contained 5 bases not matched to a gene. This CDR3 has 14 residues. The germline V gene encodes CDR1 MGHDK and CDR2 SYGVNS.

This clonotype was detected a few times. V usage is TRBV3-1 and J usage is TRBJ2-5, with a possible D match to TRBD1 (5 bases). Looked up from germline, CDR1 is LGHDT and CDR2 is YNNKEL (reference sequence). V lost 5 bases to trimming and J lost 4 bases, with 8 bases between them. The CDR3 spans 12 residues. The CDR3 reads CASSTGVETQYF. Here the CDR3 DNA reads TGTGCCAGCAGCACAGGTGTAGAGACCCAGTACTTC.

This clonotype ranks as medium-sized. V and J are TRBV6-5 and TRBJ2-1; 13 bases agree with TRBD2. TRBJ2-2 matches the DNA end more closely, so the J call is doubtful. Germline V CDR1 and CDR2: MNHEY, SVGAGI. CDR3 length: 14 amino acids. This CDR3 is CATRLAGGPGELFF. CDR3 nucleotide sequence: TGTGCCACCAGACTAGCGGGAGGTCCCGGGGAGCTGTTTTTT.